Reported below is one TCR beta chain. The PCR contained 60 Vbeta and 13 Jbeta primers. Generated by immunoSEQ multiplex PCR, the TCRdb table keeps only in-frame clones and is missing some. The repertoire holds approximately 150,000 clones, with about 75% as singletons. The V and J ends lost 5 bases and 6 bases, in that order; junction bases with no gene match: 7. The CDR3 is 14 residues long. In germline, CDR1 is SGHDT, CDR2 YYEEEE. The sample originates from a study of cytomegalovirus exposure and HLA in healthy donors. The V call is TRBV5-6, the J call TRBJ2-7; TRBD2 matches at 11 bases. The source of this sequence is a man between 60 and 75 years old in good health and CMV-seronegative. Sequenced sample: PBMCs. CDR3 in amino acids: CASSWTSGHSEQYF. The CDR3 DNA is TGTGCCAGCAGTTGGACTAGCGGGCACTCCGAGCAGTACTTC.